The present T cell receptor beta chain was sequenced within a study of PD-1 blockade in classical Hodgkin lymphoma. The repertoire was sequenced with immunoSEQ multiplex PCR; TCRdb's copy has only in-frame clones and lacks some. The table records 120,000 to 150,000 clones, 78% of them present only once. Patients all relapsed after autologous stem cell transplantation, and there was variation in brentuximab vedotin exposure. The sequencing used peripheral blood mononuclear cells (PBMCs), collected before the second cycle of nivolumab. The sequence was obtained from a human donor with classical Hodgkin lymphoma.

This CDR3 is CASSLEPTGVENIQYF. CDR3 nucleotide sequence: TGTGCCAGCAGCCTTGAGCCGACAGGGGTCGAAAACATTCAGTACTTC. This sequence joins TRBV7-2 and TRBJ2-4, with 8 positions matching TRBD1. The CDR3 sequence is 16 residues long. Germline trimming cut 5 bases from V and 5 bases from J; bases unmatched to any gene: 11. The germline gives CDR1 SGHTA, CDR2 FQGNSA.